This TCR beta chain was sequenced for a study of PD-1 blockade in mismatch repair-deficient tumors. Study information: Patients had eleven to twelve mismatch repair-deficient cancer types, all previously treated and progressing. Notes on the study in general: Tumor-resident clones, often absent from pretreatment blood, expanded after pembrolizumab and then contracted.

The TCR-sequenced patients were a few responders to pembrolizumab. Germline V CDR1 and CDR2: SGHRS, YFSETQ. The germline V and J ends were trimmed by 0 bases and 0 bases, with 34 bases remaining between them. The CDR3 sequence is 23 residues long. This table comes from immunoSEQ multiplex PCR, and its TCRdb copy is limited to in-frame clones, with some not included. Of tens of thousands of clones in the sample, 65% to 85% are singletons; the top ten hold roughly 5.5%. Note on this clone: What it recognizes is unknown.

Material: peripheral blood, obtained 44 weeks after starting pembrolizumab. The clonotype comes from an adult with mismatch repair-deficient cancer. The chain recombines TRBV5-1 with TRBJ2-7; D may match TRBD1 or TRBD2 (5 bases each). This chain's CDR3 is CASSLAGSRKSGTPVVDSYEQYF. The CDR3 DNA is TGCGCCAGCAGCTTGGCCGGTTCTCGAAAATCGGGGACCCCTGTGGTCGACTCCTACGAGCAGTACTTC.